This T cell receptor beta chain was captured in a study of healthy donors' naive CD4 and CD8 T cells. CD4+CD8-CD45RO-CD45RA+ cells were naive CD4+; CD8+CD4-CD45RA+CD27bright cells were naive CD8+. TCR libraries were built from 400 to 650 ng of total RNA by linear amplification. TCRdb itself ran the reads through MiXCR, one entry per CDR3 protein. The table includes 200,000 or so distinct CDR3 sequences, around 80% detected once. About this clonotype itself: The antigen remains unidentified.

Overall study results and limits: Positive CDR3 charge linked to CD4+ cells, negative to CD8+ cells. A reported CD4+/CD8+ bias affected most V and J genes in naive cells. The study did not address homeostatic proliferation effects in naive T cells.

The material sequenced was naive CD4+ and CD8+ T cells sorted from blood, pooled from several donors. This sequence was found in a pool of human donors in good health; the sample pools cells from several healthy donors.

CDR3: CSARDFQGQVNEQFF. CDR3 in DNA: TGCAGTGCTAGAGATTTCCAGGGTCAAGTCAATGAGCAGTTCTTC. This chain uses TRBV20-1 with TRBJ2-1, with D possibly matching TRBD1 (5 bases). CDR1 DFQATT and CDR2 SNEGSKA come from the germline V gene (reference sequence). Trimming removed 0 bases from V and 6 bases from J, with 15 bases in between. This CDR3 contains 15 residues.